The source of this T cell receptor (beta chain) is a study of cytomegalovirus exposure and HLA in healthy donors. About the research overall: The early release's HLA-typed donors yielded roughly 85 million unique TCRs.

It was with 60 Vbeta and 13 Jbeta primers that the PCR ran. The repertoire was sequenced with immunoSEQ multiplex PCR; TCRdb's copy has only in-frame clones and lacks some. There are some 130,000 clones in the sample; around three quarters occur only once, and roughly 3% lies in the top ten. Study conclusions and caveats: It was taken for granted in presence/absence analyses that sequencing depth across donors was roughly uniform. Later analysis identified a missense DCLRE1C variant that was linked to TCR beta V- and J-gene trimming.

This clone turned up a few times. The antigen is unknown. V lost 0 bases, J lost 8 bases, and 7 bases lay in between. The CDR3 totals 12 residues. Germline lookup yields CDR1 MGHDK and CDR2 SYGVNS. The sequencing sample was made of PBMCs. This receptor was taken from a male donor in good health and CMV-seronegative. This chain uses TRBV25-1 with TRBJ1-2; no clear D gene. CDR3 sequence reads: CASSEYLLGYTF. CDR3 nucleotides: TGTGCCAGCAGTGAATACCTGCTAGGCTACACCTTC.